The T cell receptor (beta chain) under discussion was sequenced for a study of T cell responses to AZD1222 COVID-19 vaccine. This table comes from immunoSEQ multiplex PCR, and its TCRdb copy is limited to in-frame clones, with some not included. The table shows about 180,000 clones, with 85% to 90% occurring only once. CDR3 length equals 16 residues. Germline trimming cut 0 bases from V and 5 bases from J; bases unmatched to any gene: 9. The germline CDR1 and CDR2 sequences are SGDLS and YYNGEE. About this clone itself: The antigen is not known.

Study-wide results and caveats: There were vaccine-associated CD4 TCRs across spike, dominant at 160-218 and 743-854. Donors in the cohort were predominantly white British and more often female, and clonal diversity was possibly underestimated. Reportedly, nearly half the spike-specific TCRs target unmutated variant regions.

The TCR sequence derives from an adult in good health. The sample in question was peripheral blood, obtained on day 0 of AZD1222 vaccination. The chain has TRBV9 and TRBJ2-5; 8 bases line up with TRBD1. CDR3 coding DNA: TGTGCCAGCAGCGTAGCAGGGGGCGGAGTGACCGAGACCCAGTACTTC. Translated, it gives CASSVAGGGVTETQYF.